The rows below give T cell receptor beta chains drawn from one sample of a study of identical twins. TCRdb processed the 5' RACE reads anew with MiXCR; each CDR3 protein has one entry. This table holds about 920,000 distinct CDR3 sequences, approximately 13% found once. These data were also filed under a second study, of yellow fever vaccine responses in identical twins.

Sequencing was carried out using PBMCs. All receptors come from a woman aged 18-29 years in good health. The CDR3 runs from the conserved cysteine through the conserved F or W. Fields, in order: D gene, clone size, J gene, V gene, CDR3 protein, CDR3 DNA. D genes are given only for firm matches. Only part of the rows carry a size: once, few, many, or a class if the clone is expanded.

>NA|NA|TRBJ2-1|TRBV29-1
CSVVSPVPNEQFF
TGCAGCGTTGTATCTCCAGTTCCCAATGAGCAGTTCTTC
>NA|NA|TRBJ2-1|TRBV2
CASSEIAGSSYNEQFF
TGTGCCAGCAGTGAAATTGCTGGGAGCTCCTACAATGAGCAGTTCTTC
>TRBD2|NA|TRBJ2-5|TRBV11-2
CASSFTSGGAGETQYF
TGTGCCAGCAGCTTCACTAGCGGGGGGGCTGGAGAGACCCAGTACTTC
>NA|NA|TRBJ2-5|TRBV5-1
CASSLERGSQETQYF
TGCGCCAGCAGCTTGGAGAGGGGGTCCCAAGAGACCCAGTACTTC
>NA|NA|TRBJ2-2|TRBV19
CASSDRPRTGELFF
TGTGCCAGTAGCGACAGGCCCCGTACCGGGGAGCTGTTTTTT
>TRBD2|few|TRBJ2-1|TRBV12-3/TRBV12-4
CASTGLAGGVEQFF
TGTGCCAGCACCGGACTAGCGGGAGGGGTTGAGCAGTTCTTC
>NA|NA|TRBJ2-5|TRBV20-1
CSASLLQETQYF
TGCAGTGCTAGTTTATTACAAGAGACCCAGTACTTC
>NA|NA|TRBJ2-1|TRBV14
CASSPSGQYYSYNEQFF
TGTGCCAGCAGCCCGTCGGGGCAGTACTACTCCTACAATGAGCAGTTCTTC
>TRBD2|NA|TRBJ2-1|TRBV6-1
CASKRLAGEGEQFF
TGTGCCAGCAAACGACTAGCGGGAGAGGGTGAGCAGTTCTTC
>TRBD1|few|TRBJ2-1|TRBV5-5
CASSFRDRISVEQFF
TGTGCCAGCAGCTTCCGGGACAGAATTTCTGTTGAGCAGTTCTTC
>TRBD2|few|TRBJ2-5|TRBV20-1
CSARDRGVQETQYF
TGCAGTGCTAGAGATCGGGGGGTCCAAGAGACCCAGTACTTC
>TRBD2|few|TRBJ2-1|TRBV20-1
CSATGSGRPSYNEQFF
TGCAGTGCTACGGGCAGCGGGAGACCCTCCTACAATGAGCAGTTCTTC
>NA|NA|TRBJ1-1|TRBV9
CASSAEWGTEAFF
TGTGCCAGCAGCGCGGAGTGGGGGACTGAAGCTTTCTTT
>NA|NA|TRBJ1-1|TRBV28
CASNAGTEAFF
TGTGCCAGCAATGCGGGCACAGAAGCTTTCTTT
>NA|few|TRBJ2-7|TRBV28
CASSPRVLREQYF
TGTGCCAGCAGTCCTCGGGTGCTGAGGGAGCAGTACTTC
>NA|NA|TRBJ2-1|TRBV7-9
CASSLVYVPIYNEQFF
TGTGCCAGCAGCTTAGTATATGTACCGATATACAATGAGCAGTTCTTC
>NA|NA|TRBJ1-2|TRBV12-5
CASGLDRAGYTF
TGTGCTAGTGGTTTGGACAGGGCTGGCTACACCTTC
>NA|many|TRBJ2-5|TRBV12-3/TRBV12-4
CASSLALGTQETQYF
TGTGCCAGCAGTTTAGCGTTGGGAACACAAGAGACCCAGTACTTC
>TRBD1|NA|TRBJ1-2|TRBV12-3/TRBV12-4
CASSHPRGGHTYGYTF
TGTGCCAGCAGTCACCCCAGGGGGGGGCATACCTATGGCTACACCTTC
>NA|few|TRBJ1-1|TRBV20-1
CSASGGATTEAFF
TGCAGTGCTAGCGGGGGGGCGACCACTGAAGCTTTCTTT
>TRBD1|few|TRBJ2-7|TRBV7-9
CASSSPRGQGSYEQYF
TGTGCCAGCAGCTCCCCTAGAGGACAGGGATCCTACGAGCAGTACTTC
>NA|few|TRBJ2-5|TRBV12-3/TRBV12-4
CASSTGFQETQYF
TGTGCCAGCAGTACAGGGTTTCAAGAGACCCAGTACTTC
>TRBD2|NA|TRBJ2-1|TRBV5-1
CASSFKRDSYNEQFF
TGCGCCAGCAGCTTTAAGCGGGACTCCTACAATGAGCAGTTCTTC
>NA|few|TRBJ1-5|TRBV2
CASKFGPNQPQHF
TGTGCCAGCAAATTCGGTCCTAATCAGCCCCAGCATTTT
>NA|many|TRBJ2-3|TRBV5-1
CASGRGQNTDTQYF
TGCGCCAGCGGGCGGGGACAAAACACAGATACGCAGTATTTT
>TRBD2|NA|TRBJ2-7|TRBV3-1
CASRKRTSGSYEQYF
TGTGCCAGCAGAAAAAGGACTAGCGGTTCCTACGAGCAGTACTTC
>TRBD1|few|TRBJ2-5|TRBV24-1
CATSDNRDRQETQYF
TGTGCCACCAGTGATAACCGGGACAGGCAAGAGACCCAGTACTTC
>TRBD1|few|TRBJ1-1|TRBV27
CASSLPGTGGTEAFF
TGTGCCAGCAGTTTACCCGGGACAGGGGGCACTGAAGCTTTCTTT
>NA|NA|TRBJ2-5|TRBV2
CASSDDQGISIRETQYF
TGTGCCAGCAGTGATGACCAGGGTATCTCTATAAGAGAGACCCAGTACTTC
>TRBD1|many|TRBJ1-4|TRBV27
CASSLSRQGALGLFF
TGTGCCAGCAGTTTATCTAGACAGGGGGCTTTGGGTCTGTTTTTT
>TRBD2|few|TRBJ2-2|TRBV2
CASSATSGRPGELFF
TGTGCCAGCAGCGCGACTAGCGGGAGGCCCGGGGAGCTGTTTTTT
>NA|few|TRBJ1-2|TRBV3-1
CASSQDVRSANYGYTF
TGTGCCAGCAGCCAAGATGTCAGATCAGCTAACTATGGCTACACCTTC
>NA|many|TRBJ2-2|TRBV24-1
CATSDYTGAANTGELFF
TGTGCCACCAGTGATTATACGGGGGCTGCGAACACCGGGGAGCTGTTTTTT
>TRBD2|NA|TRBJ2-1|TRBV20-1
CSARDTSGLSYNEQFF
TGCAGTGCTCGCGACACTAGCGGCCTCTCCTACAATGAGCAGTTCTTC
>NA|NA|TRBJ2-5|TRBV10-2
CASRDERRETQYF
TGCGCCAGCAGGGACGAGAGGAGAGAGACCCAGTACTTC
>NA|few|TRBJ2-1|TRBV5-1
CASSLGLGGTDNEQFF
TGCGCCAGCAGCTTGGGTTTGGGGGGCACCGACAATGAGCAGTTCTTC
>NA|NA|TRBJ2-7|TRBV10-3
CAITQGGMYEQYF
TGTGCCATCACACAGGGGGGGATGTACGAGCAGTACTTC
>TRBD1|few|TRBJ2-5|TRBV5-1
CASSKDTGEQETQYF
TGCGCCAGCAGCAAGGATACAGGGGAGCAAGAGACCCAGTACTTC
>TRBD2|NA|TRBJ2-2|TRBV19
CASSRPRTSGAGELFF
TGTGCCAGTAGTAGGCCCCGGACTAGTGGGGCCGGGGAGCTGTTTTTT
>NA|few|TRBJ1-5|TRBV6-2/TRBV6-3
CASSYREWNQPQHF
TGTGCCAGCAGTTACAGGGAATGGAATCAGCCCCAGCATTTT
>NA|few|TRBJ1-6|TRBV14
CASSLIAGQNNSPLHF
TGTGCCAGCAGCCTGATTGCGGGACAAAATAATTCACCCCTCCACTTT
>NA|many|TRBJ2-1|TRBV5-1
CASSLAPDEQFF
TGCGCCAGCAGCCTCGCGCCCGATGAGCAGTTCTTC
>NA|NA|TRBJ1-1|TRBV15
CATSFRKEAFF
TGTGCCACCAGTTTTCGGAAAGAAGCTTTCTTT
>NA|NA|TRBJ2-3|TRBV6-5
CASSYSKTVFTDTQYF
TGTGCCAGCAGTTACTCGAAGACGGTATTCACAGATACGCAGTATTTT
>TRBD2|few|TRBJ2-3|TRBV5-1
CASNSGLAGGGTDTQYF
TGCGCCAGCAACTCCGGACTAGCGGGGGGTGGCACAGATACGCAGTATTTT
>TRBD1|once|TRBJ2-1|TRBV7-3
CASSLFGQGVNEQFF
TGTGCCAGCAGCTTATTCGGACAGGGGGTAAATGAGCAGTTCTTC
>NA|NA|TRBJ1-2|TRBV6-1
CASSVGRIYGYTF
TGTGCCAGCAGTGTTGGGAGGATCTATGGCTACACCTTC
>NA|NA|TRBJ2-2|TRBV6-2/TRBV6-3
CASGYMSGPTGELFF
TGTGCCAGCGGTTACATGTCAGGGCCCACCGGGGAGCTGTTTTTT
>NA|many|TRBJ2-7|TRBV10-3
CAISELSMAGYEQYF
TGTGCCATCAGTGAGTTATCTATGGCTGGATACGAGCAGTACTTC
>TRBD2|few|TRBJ2-3|TRBV6-5
CASSYFGAGGADTQYF
TGTGCCAGCAGTTACTTCGGAGCGGGGGGGGCAGATACGCAGTATTTT
>NA|few|TRBJ2-7|TRBV7-8
CASSLERSSSYEQYF
TGTGCCAGCAGCTTAGAGCGCTCGAGCTCCTACGAGCAGTACTTC
>NA|few|TRBJ2-3|TRBV3-1
CASSQWQGTDTQYF
TGTGCCAGCAGCCAATGGCAGGGGACAGATACGCAGTATTTT
>TRBD2|NA|TRBJ2-3|TRBV12-3/TRBV12-4
CASSPTGLATDTQYF
TGTGCCAGCAGTCCCACGGGACTAGCTACAGATACGCAGTATTTT